The entry below describes one TCR beta chain. The source of the sample is a study of blood T cell repertoires in COVID-19. Looking at the study overall: COVID-19 samples, acute and convalescent, were from the United States, Italy and Spain. T cells, B-cell-depleted T cells, or PBMCs provided the cDNA or gDNA that served as material.

Germline V gene sequence: CDR1 MNHEY, CDR2 SMNVEV (reference sequence). CDR3 length equals 13 residues. The V and J ends lost 8 bases and 5 bases, in that order; junction bases with no gene match: 5. The repertoire was sequenced with immunoSEQ multiplex PCR; TCRdb's copy has only in-frame clones and lacks some. The sample shows over 250,000 clones, 88% of them seen only once. The sample was peripheral blood. The clonotype was recovered from a woman in her sixties or seventies with COVID-19, enrolled during active disease. The V call is TRBV27, the J call TRBJ1-5; 8 bases line up with TRBD1. This CDR3 is CASRQGLDQPQHF. CDR3 nucleotide sequence: TGTGCCAGCCGACAGGGGTTGGATCAGCCCCAGCATTTT.